This TCR beta chain was identified during a study of identical twins. Study results and caveats: Out-of-frame sharing of TCR alpha in monozygotic twins was underestimated by models. Weaker excess sharing between twins was seen in beta out-of-frame sequences. In drawing conclusions, the study used cross-sectional statistical analysis and did not follow the same donors. Fewer insertions marked abundant cord blood beta clonotypes; young adult naive trended weakly, memory not at all.

Many counts were recorded for this clonotype. Its antigen is not identified. From the 5' RACE reads, TCRdb called clonotypes with MiXCR, one entry per CDR3 protein. The profile shows about 210,000 distinct CDR3 sequences, around a tenth of them singletons. Germline CDR1 KGHSH, CDR2 LQKENI. The CDR3 loop spans 15 amino acids. V was trimmed by 6 bases and J by 12 bases, leaving 24 bases between them. The sample taken for sequencing was memory (CD45RO+) T cells sorted from blood. The chain is built from TRBV18 and TRBJ1-5; possible D gene TRBD1, 5 bases. The clonotype comes from a woman aged 18-29 years in good health. Here the CDR3 DNA reads TGTGCCAGCTCTGCCTCCGGGACCAAAACCTGGCGCCAGCATTTT. Amino acids: CASSASGTKTWRQHF.